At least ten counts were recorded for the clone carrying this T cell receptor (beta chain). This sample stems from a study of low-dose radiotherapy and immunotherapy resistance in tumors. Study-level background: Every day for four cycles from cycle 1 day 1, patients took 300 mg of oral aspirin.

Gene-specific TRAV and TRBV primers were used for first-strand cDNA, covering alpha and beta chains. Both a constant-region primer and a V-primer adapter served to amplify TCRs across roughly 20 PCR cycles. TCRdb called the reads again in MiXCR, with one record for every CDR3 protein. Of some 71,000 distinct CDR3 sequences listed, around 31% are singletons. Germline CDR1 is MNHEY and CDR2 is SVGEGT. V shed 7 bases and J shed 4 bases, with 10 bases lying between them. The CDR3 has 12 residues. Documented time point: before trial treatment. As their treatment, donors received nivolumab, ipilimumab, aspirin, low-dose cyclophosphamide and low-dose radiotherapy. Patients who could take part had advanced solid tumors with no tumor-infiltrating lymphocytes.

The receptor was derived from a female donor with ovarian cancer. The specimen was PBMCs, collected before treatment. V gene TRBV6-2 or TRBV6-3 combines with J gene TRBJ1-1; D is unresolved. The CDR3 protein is CASTSAGTEAFF. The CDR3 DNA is TGTGCCAGCACCTCAGCGGGCACTGAAGCTTTCTTT.